A single sample gave rise to the 18 T cell receptor beta chains below, sequenced in a study of T cell responses to AZD1222 COVID-19 vaccine. The data were produced by immunoSEQ multiplex PCR, yet TCRdb's version contains in-frame clones alone and is incomplete. In the table there are 100,000 to 150,000 clones, around 90% of which are singletons. The sequencing used peripheral blood, collected on day 0 of MenACWY control vaccination. Receptor source: an adult in good health.

The chain recombines TRBV7-9 with TRBJ1-3; D is perhaps TRBD1 (5 bases). The CDR3 contains 16 residues. V was pared by 4 bases and J by 0 bases, with 13 bases between. Germline CDR1 is SEHNR and CDR2 is FQNEAQ (reference sequence). CDR3 in DNA: TGTGCCAGCAGCTGGCTCGACAGAGGCTCTGGAAACACCATATATTTT. It encodes CASSWLDRGSGNTIYF.

V usage is TRBV19 and J usage is TRBJ2-7, with 9 bases lining up with TRBD1. V was pared by 8 bases and J by 4 bases, with 9 bases of the junction left unmatched. Germline CDR1 LNHDA, CDR2 SQIVND (reference sequence). The CDR3 loop spans 14 amino acids. CDR3 protein: CASQPTGGVYEQYF. In DNA form, the CDR3 reads TGTGCCAGTCAACCTACAGGGGGCGTATACGAGCAGTACTTC.

The gene calls are TRBV7-9 and TRBJ1-1; D unresolved. CDR1 is SEHNR, CDR2 FQNEAQ, per germline (reference sequence). Trimming took 5 bases from V and 1 from J, leaving 14 bases between them. This CDR3 is built from 15 residues. CDR3 nucleotides: TGTGCCAGCAGCATCTCGACGGACCCGAACACTGAAGCTTTCTTT. Amino acid sequence: CASSISTDPNTEAFF.

This clone has only one observation. The chain carries TRBV15 and TRBJ1-5; D might be TRBD1 (5 bases). CDR1 is LNHNV and CDR2 is YYDKDF in the germline V gene (reference sequence). The ends were cut back, 1 base at V and 7 bases at J, with 8 bases in the middle. The CDR3 totals 13 residues. The CDR3 here is CATSRARVQPQHF. The CDR3 DNA sequence: TGTGCCACCAGCAGAGCCAGGGTCCAGCCCCAGCATTTT.

V usage is TRBV6-5 and J usage is TRBJ1-5; no clear D. The CDR3 runs to 13 residues. Trimming removed 2 bases from V and 7 bases from J, with 9 bases in between. Per germline, CDR1 MNHEY and CDR2 SVGAGI. This chain's CDR3 is CASSYMKGQPQHF. CDR3 in DNA: TGTGCCAGCAGTTACATGAAGGGACAGCCCCAGCATTTT.

V gene TRBV7-6 combines with J gene TRBJ2-5; TRBD1 matches 8 bases. CDR1 SGHVS and CDR2 FNYEAQ come from the germline V gene. V shed 5 bases and J 3 bases; nucleotides not matched to a gene: 8. The CDR3 length is 15 residues. The CDR3 DNA is TGTGCCAGCAGCCAAATGGACAGGGAAGAAGAGACCCAGTACTTC. It codes for CASSQMDREEETQYF.

The J gene is TRBJ1-4, the V gene TRBV28; 7 nucleotides align to TRBD1. In germline, CDR1 is MDHEN, CDR2 SYDVKM. With V trimmed by 5 bases and J by 2 bases, 2 bases remained unmatched. CDR3 length: 14 residues. In nucleotides, the CDR3 is TGTGCCAGCAGTCCAGGGGGTACTAATGAAAAACTGTTTTTT. The encoded protein is CASSPGGTNEKLFF.

Only one count was recorded for this clone. The chain uses TRBV5-1 and TRBJ2-3, with 12 bases matching TRBD2. Germline trimming cut 0 bases from V and 5 bases from J; bases unmatched to any gene: 7. Germline values: CDR1 SGHRS, CDR2 YFSETQ. The CDR3 totals 17 residues. The CDR3, as DNA: TGCGCCAGCAGCTTGGAGGCTAGCGGGAGGGCCAAAGATACGCAGTATTTT. Protein: CASSLEASGRAKDTQYF.

The V call is TRBV19, the J call TRBJ1-4; no definite D call. The length of the CDR3 is 13 residues. Germline-derived CDR1 and CDR2 are LNHDA and SQIVND (reference sequence). V was trimmed by 6 bases and J by 8 bases, leaving 13 bases between them. The CDR3 loop reads CASRFREEEKLFF. The CDR3 DNA is TGTGCCAGTAGGTTTCGGGAAGAAGAAAAACTGTTTTTT.

This chain joins TRBV12-3 or TRBV12-4 and TRBJ1-5; no reliable D call. The CDR3 spans 12 residues. Trimming took 10 bases from V and 7 from J, leaving 14 bases between them. The CDR3, as DNA: TGTGCCACCCAGCAGAGGAAACAGCCCCAGCATTTT. Its translation: CATQQRKQPQHF.

The count of this clone is one. The chain carries TRBV30 and TRBJ1-6; unclear D gene. Germline loops: CDR1 GTSNPN, CDR2 SVGIG (reference sequence). The CDR3 runs to 15 residues. V gave up 4 bases and J gave up 3 bases, with 13 bases separating them. The CDR3 is CAWNEDGFYNSPLHF. In DNA, the CDR3 is TGTGCCTGGAACGAAGACGGATTCTATAATTCACCCCTCCACTTT.

This clone was counted a single time. This chain uses TRBV28 with TRBJ2-7; D may be TRBD1 (6 bases). Germline V gene data show CDR1 as MDHEN and CDR2 as SYDVKM. The V end was cut by 3 bases, the J end by 1 base, with 22 bases between. This CDR3 contains 18 residues. Here the CDR3 DNA reads TGTGCCAGCAGTTTGCCCTTGATGGCTAGGGGGTTTTCCTACGAGCAGTACTTC. Its protein is CASSLPLMARGFSYEQYF.

The chain couples TRBV6-4 to TRBJ2-5, with 12 positions matching TRBD2. The CDR3 runs to 18 residues. Losses at the gene ends were 0 bases for V and 5 bases for J; bases not matched to a gene: 10. Per germline, CDR1 MRHNA and CDR2 SNTAGT. Here the CDR3 reads CASSDSVLAGGHRETQYF. The CDR3 DNA is TGTGCCAGCAGTGACTCGGTTCTAGCGGGGGGGCACAGGGAGACCCAGTACTTC.

The chain carries TRBV7-6 and TRBJ2-5; TRBD2 is a possible D gene (6 bases). The germline V gene has CDR1 SGHVS and CDR2 FNYEAQ. The CDR3 loop spans 14 amino acids. Trimming removed 1 base from V and 5 bases from J, with 11 bases in between. The CDR3 DNA reads as TGTGCCAGCAGCTTAGGTGTGGGGACTGAGACCCAGTACTTC. It encodes CASSLGVGTETQYF.

The V call is TRBV7-9, the J call TRBJ1-1; D call uncertain. From germline, CDR1 is SEHNR and CDR2 FQNEAQ (reference sequence). V was cut by 3 bases and J by 7 bases, with 18 bases left in between. The CDR3 sequence is 15 residues long. In nucleotides, the CDR3 is TGTGCCAGCAGCTTTGCGACCTCTCCGCGCGGTGAAGCTTTCTTT. This codes for CASSFATSPRGEAFF.

This sequence joins TRBV11-2 and TRBJ2-7; 7 bases fit TRBD2. Germline V lookup: CDR1 SGHAT, CDR2 FQNNGV. With 3 bases clipped from V and 0 bases from J, the junction kept 5 bases outside the gene matches. The CDR3 runs to 15 residues. CDR3 nucleotides: TGTGCCAGCAGCTTCTCTAGCGGAGTCTCCTACGAGCAGTACTTC. Translation gives CASSFSSGVSYEQYF. The full variable domain, rest sourced from reference TRBV11-2 and TRBJ2-7, is EAGVAQSPRYKIIEKRQSVAFWCNPISGHATLYWYQQILGQGPKLLIQFQNNGVVDDSQLPKDRFSAERLKGVDSTLKIQPAKLEDSAVYLCASSFSSGVSYEQYFGPGTRLTVT.

The chain couples TRBV7-6 to TRBJ2-3; TRBD2 aligns across 13 bases. The CDR3 is 16 residues long. J gave up 6 bases and V 5 bases, and 8 bases lay outside the gene matches. CDR1 is SGHVS, CDR2 FNYEAQ, per germline. The CDR3 coding sequence is TGTGCCAGCAGCGTTGGACTAGCGGGAGTGGGGGATACGCAGTATTTT. Translated, it gives CASSVGLAGVGDTQYF.

The V and J genes are TRBV15 and TRBJ1-5; D may be TRBD1 (5 bases). Trimming left V 0 bases short and J 1 base short, with 10 bases between. The length of the CDR3 is 16 residues. Per the germline V gene, CDR1 is LNHNV and CDR2 is YYDKDF (reference sequence). Written as DNA, the CDR3 is TGTGCCACCAGCAGAGAAGTCAGGGTAAGCAATCAGCCCCAGCATTTT. Translated, it gives CATSREVRVSNQPQHF. Based on the CDR3 plus reference TRBV15 and TRBJ1-5, the full variable domain is DAMVIQNPRYQVTQFGKPVTLSCSQTLNHNVMYWYQQKSSQAPKLLFHYYDKDFNNEADTPDNFQSRRPNTSFCFLDIRSPGLGDTAMYLCATSREVRVSNQPQHFGDGTRLSIL.